The 18 T cell receptor beta chains presented below share a single source sample, sequenced in a study of blood T cells in healthy people across ages. Alongside a J-beta primer mix, a sample-barcoded 5' primer served in a second PCR lasting roughly 6 to 11 cycles. Each CDR3 protein is one row after TCRdb ran MiXCR on the 5' RACE reads. The sample holds fewer than 1,000,000 distinct CDR3 sequences, around 45% seen once. Sequences were obtained from blood. The receptors originated from a man older than 75 in good health.

The chain couples TRBV7-2 to TRBJ2-5; D remains ambiguous. The CDR3 consists of 17 residues. Germline V lookup: CDR1 SGHTA, CDR2 FQGNSA. V was cut by 1 base and J by 0 bases, with 15 bases left in between. The CDR3 is CASSLGRPLRYQETQYF. CDR3 sequence (DNA): TGTGCCAGCAGCTTAGGTCGACCCCTCCGCTACCAAGAGACCCAGTACTTC.

This clonotype was observed a few times. The chain carries TRBV27 and TRBJ2-7; D remains unclear. This CDR3 has 12 amino acids. V was trimmed by 2 bases and J by 6 bases, leaving 8 bases between them. The germline gives CDR1 MNHEY, CDR2 SMNVEV (reference sequence). The CDR3 coding sequence is TGTGCCAGCAGTTTACTTGGTGGCGAGCAGTACTTC. Protein sequence: CASSLLGGEQYF.

The gene calls are TRBV2 and TRBJ2-4; 7 nucleotides line up with TRBD1. This CDR3 is 13 amino acids long. CDR1 and CDR2 from the germline V gene are SNHLY and FYNNEI. Trimming cost V 6 bases and J 5 bases; bases outside gene matches: 4. CDR3 nucleotide sequence: TGTGCCAGCAGCGTCGGACAGGAAAACATTCAGTACTTC. Protein product: CASSVGQENIQYF.

Comment on this clonotype: This may be a read error: a much more frequent sequence differs by one nucleotide. The rearrangement uses TRBV3-1 and TRBJ2-7, with 8 positions matching TRBD2. The CDR3 contains 15 residues. Looked up from germline, CDR1 is LGHDT and CDR2 is YNNKEL (reference sequence). The V gene end was trimmed by 3 bases and the J gene end by 5 bases; junction bases not matched to a gene: 9. This CDR3 reads CASSHAGLATHEQYF. The CDR3 bases are TGTGCCAGCAGCCATGCAGGACTAGCTACCCACGAGCAGTACTTC.

In the case of this clonotype: A single base separates this from a much larger clone, so it may be a read error. CDR3 DNA: TGTGCCAGCAGTTTAGGAAAGCAGTTCTTC. This encodes CASSLGKQFF. This rearrangement joins TRBV12-3 or TRBV12-4 to TRBJ2-1; D is uncertain. Trimming removed 1 base at V and 11 bases at J, with 3 bases between. The CDR3 has 10 residues.

The chain combines TRBV11-3 with TRBJ2-2; 7 bases line up with TRBD1. Germline-derived CDR1 and CDR2 are SGHNT and YENEEA. J was trimmed by 6 bases and V by 2 bases; bases with no gene match: 6. The length of the CDR3 is 15 residues. CDR3 amino acids: CASSLYGTDAGELFF. In DNA form, the CDR3 reads TGTGCCAGCAGCTTATACGGGACAGACGCCGGGGAGCTGTTTTTT.

J is TRBJ1-6 and V is TRBV18, with D perhaps TRBD1 (6 bases). Germline V gene lookup returns CDR1 KGHSH and CDR2 LQKENI. V was trimmed by 2 bases and J by 8 bases, leaving 10 bases between them. The CDR3 is 14 residues long. The CDR3 DNA sequence: TGTGCCAGCTCACCAAACCAGGGGTATTCACCCCTCCACTTT. It is translated as CASSPNQGYSPLHF.

This rearrangement joins TRBV28 to TRBJ2-7, with 8 bases that match TRBD2. Germline CDR1 reads MDHEN; CDR2 reads SYDVKM. CDR3 length equals 15 residues. After removal of 1 base from V and 3 bases from J, the junction contained 5 bases not matched to a gene. CDR3 DNA: TGTGCCAGCAGTTTATTCGAGCGGGAGAGCTACGAGCAGTACTTC. Its translation: CASSLFERESYEQYF. The whole variable domain, remainder taken from reference TRBV28 and TRBJ2-7, is DVKVTQSSRYLVKRTGEKVFLECVQDMDHENMFWYRQDPGLGLRLIYFSYDVKMKEKGDIPEGYSVSREKKERFSLILESASTNQTSMYLCASSLFERESYEQYFGPGTRLTVT.

The chain couples TRBV5-1 to TRBJ1-5, with D uncertain. The CDR3 loop spans 15 amino acids. CDR1 and CDR2 (germline): SGHRS, YFSETQ. V was pared by 0 bases and J by 1 base, with 8 bases between. The DNA for the CDR3 is TGCGCCAGCAGCTTGGACAGCATAAGCAATCAGCCCCAGCATTTT. It is translated as CASSLDSISNQPQHF.

A few counts support this clonotype. This sequence joins TRBV19 and TRBJ1-4; no clear D gene. Trimming shortened V by 6 bases and J by 8 bases, and 16 bases separated the two germline ends. The CDR3 length is 14 residues. Germline assignment: CDR1 LNHDA and CDR2 SQIVND (reference sequence). The DNA of the CDR3 is TGTGCCAGTAGCTCTACATCAAGAAACGAAAAACTGTTTTTT. This encodes CASSSTSRNEKLFF. Variable domain in full (rest from reference TRBV19 and TRBJ1-4): DGGITQSPKYLFRKEGQNVTLSCEQNLNHDAMYWYRQDPGQGLRLIYYSQIVNDFQKGDIAEGYSVSREKKESFPLTVTSAQKNPTAFYLCASSSTSRNEKLFFGSGTQLSVL.

This rearrangement joins TRBV5-1 to TRBJ1-4; D perhaps matches TRBD1 (5 bases). Trimming took off 7 bases at V and 0 bases at J, with 13 bases between the two ends. The CDR3 totals 15 residues. Germline V lookup: CDR1 SGHRS, CDR2 YFSETQ. In nucleotides, the CDR3 is TGCGCCAGCCGAAAACAGGAATCAACTAATGAAAAACTGTTTTTT. Translation gives CASRKQESTNEKLFF. Variable domain in full (rest from reference TRBV5-1 and TRBJ1-4): KAGVTQTPRYLIKTRGQQVTLSCSPISGHRSVSWYQQTPGQGLQFLFEYFSETQRNKGNFPGRFSGRQFSNSRSEMNVSTLELGDSALYLCASRKQESTNEKLFFGSGTQLSVL.

The genes are TRBV27 and TRBJ1-2; D is ambiguous. From germline, CDR1 is MNHEY and CDR2 SMNVEV (reference sequence). V lost 4 bases and J lost 1, with 13 bases in between. The CDR3 covers 15 residues. For the CDR3, the DNA is TGTGCCAGCAGTTATTCAGGAGGGAATAACTATGGCTACACCTTC. Its translation: CASSYSGGNNYGYTF.

The chain is built from TRBV29-1 and TRBJ2-3; D is possibly TRBD2 (7 bases). Trimming pared 5 bases from V and 4 bases from J, leaving 13 bases between. Germline CDR1 reads SQVTM; CDR2 reads ANQGSEA. CDR3 length: 13 amino acids. The CDR3 DNA follows: TGCAGCGTTTGGGGGCGGGAGTCAGATACGCAGTATTTT. It specifies CSVWGRESDTQYF.

The V call is TRBV4-2, the J call TRBJ2-5; 11 bases align to TRBD1. The DNA end lines up better with TRBJ2-7; the J call may be wrong. Germline V gene sequence: CDR1 LGHNA, CDR2 YNFKEQ. The CDR3 sequence is 15 residues long. The CDR3 loop reads CASSQRDRGFYEQYF. The CDR3 bases are TGTGCCAGCAGCCAGCGGGACAGGGGGTTCTACGAGCAGTACTTC.

This clonotype was found once. This may arise from a read error, as a much more abundant clone is one base away. CDR3 DNA sequence: TGTGCCAGCAGCTTAGATGGTAGCGGGTCTCAAGAGACCCAGTACTTC. Protein product: CASSLDGSGSQETQYF. V usage is TRBV7-2 and J usage is TRBJ2-7, with TRBD2 matching over 7 bases. The J call may be mistaken, given a closer DNA end match to TRBJ2-5. The germline gives CDR1 SGHTA, CDR2 FQGNSA. CDR3 size: 16 residues.

The J gene is TRBJ2-7, the V gene TRBV5-5, with 9 bases lining up with TRBD2. The J call may be mistaken, given a closer DNA end match to TRBJ2-5. CDR1 SGHKS and CDR2 YYEKEE come from the germline V gene (reference sequence). The CDR3 has 15 amino acids. The CDR3 here is CASSLQAGGLETQYF. CDR3 coding DNA: TGTGCCAGCAGCTTGCAAGCGGGAGGTCTGGAGACCCAGTACTTC.

The rearrangement uses TRBV20-1 and TRBJ1-2; 7 nucleotides align to TRBD1. From germline, CDR1 is DFQATT and CDR2 SNEGSKA (reference sequence). This CDR3 has 14 residues. V lost 1 base and J lost 8; bases outside the gene matches: 10. In nucleotides, the CDR3 is TGCAGTGCTAGAGCCCAGACAGGGAATAGCGGCTACACCTTC. It specifies CSARAQTGNSGYTF.

This clonotype came up a few times. V is TRBV7-9 and J is TRBJ2-3, with unresolved D. Deletions cut 11 bases from V and 5 bases from J, with 2 bases between. The germline gives CDR1 SEHNR, CDR2 FQNEAQ (reference sequence). The CDR3 loop spans 8 amino acids. CDR3 loop: CAGDTQYF. For the CDR3, the DNA is TGTGCCGGAGATACGCAGTATTTT.